Reported below is one TCR beta chain. This sample was taken from a study of OX40 agonist ivuxolimab in advanced cancers. Across the study: Mean age approximately 61 years, range 23 to 79; 82.7% male. Having had anti-PD-1, anti-PD-L1 or anti-CTLA-4 therapy before was allowed, and over 35% had some.

The assay was immunoSEQ multiplex PCR, and TCRdb's table has in-frame clones only and misses some. This sample has 91,000 or so clones, with under 90% found just once. The germline CDR1 and CDR2 sequences are SEHNR and FQNEAQ (reference sequence). This CDR3 has 13 residues. Trimming removed 3 bases from V and 9 bases from J, with 12 bases in between. The material sequenced was CD4+ or CD8+ T cells sorted from blood, taken in a trial of the OX40 agonist ivuxolimab. The sequence was collected from an adult with an advanced solid tumor such as melanoma, head and neck, liver or kidney cancer. The J gene is TRBJ2-1, the V gene TRBV7-9, with D perhaps TRBD1 or TRBD2 (5 bases each). In DNA form, the CDR3 reads TGTGCCAGCAGCTTTCTAGGGGCGGGTGAGCAGTTCTTC. Amino acid sequence: CASSFLGAGEQFF. Full variable domain (rest looked up from reference TRBV7-9 and TRBJ2-1): DTGVSQNPRHKITKRGQNVTFRCDPISEHNRLYWYRQTLGQGPEFLTYFQNEAQLEKSRLLSDRFSAERPKGSFSTLEIQRTEQGDSAMYLCASSFLGAGEQFFGPGTRLTVL.